These T cell receptor beta chains were read from a single sample in a study of cytomegalovirus exposure and HLA in healthy donors. The repertoire was sequenced with immunoSEQ multiplex PCR; TCRdb's copy has only in-frame clones and lacks some. The sample includes more than 150,000 clones, 79% of them seen just once. Sequencing used PBMCs. Receptors originate from a girl aged 10-17 years in good health and CMV-seropositive. The CDR3 runs from the conserved cysteine through the conserved F or W. The D gene is left open where the match is weak. Size is stated for part of the rows, as once, few or many counts, or as a class when the clone is expanded.

j_call: TRBJ2-7; d_call: TRBD2; v_call: TRBV7-8; clone_size: NA; cdr3_aa: CASSLAGGGAYEQYF; cdr3_nt: TGTGCCAGCAGCTTAGCTGGTGGGGGGGCCTACGAGCAGTACTTC
j_call: TRBJ2-3; d_call: TRBD2; v_call: TRBV29-1; clone_size: once; cdr3_aa: CSVDGAGGGTDTQYF; cdr3_nt: TGCAGCGTTGACGGGGCGGGGGGCGGCACAGATACGCAGTATTTT
j_call: TRBJ2-2; d_call: NA; v_call: TRBV11-3; clone_size: NA; cdr3_aa: CASAELLNTGELFF; cdr3_nt: TGTGCCAGCGCGGAACTTCTGAACACCGGGGAGCTGTTTTTT
j_call: TRBJ1-2; d_call: TRBD1; v_call: TRBV28; clone_size: NA; cdr3_aa: CASSRPIGTGGAGYGYTF; cdr3_nt: TGTGCCAGCAGTCGACCCATAGGCACAGGGGGGGCTGGCTATGGCTACACCTTC
j_call: TRBJ1-1; d_call: NA; v_call: TRBV28; clone_size: once; cdr3_aa: CASSVRLSTEAFF; cdr3_nt: TGTGCCAGCAGCGTCCGCCTGAGCACTGAAGCTTTCTTT
j_call: TRBJ1-5; d_call: NA; v_call: TRBV19; clone_size: NA; cdr3_aa: CASRWGMGQPQHF; cdr3_nt: TGTGCCAGTAGGTGGGGCATGGGTCAGCCCCAGCATTTT
j_call: TRBJ1-2; d_call: NA; v_call: TRBV19; clone_size: NA; cdr3_aa: CATHGPHAGQRSYGYTF; cdr3_nt: TGTGCCACCCACGGACCTCACGCCGGACAACGATCTTATGGCTACACCTTC
j_call: TRBJ2-3; d_call: TRBD2; v_call: TRBV5-1; clone_size: NA; cdr3_aa: CASSPLWTSGGGDTQYF; cdr3_nt: TGCGCCAGCAGCCCCTTATGGACTAGCGGGGGCGGAGATACGCAGTATTTT
j_call: TRBJ2-3; d_call: TRBD2; v_call: TRBV4-2; clone_size: NA; cdr3_aa: CASSQDTQAAGTDTQYF; cdr3_nt: TGTGCCAGCAGCCAAGATACCCAAGCAGCGGGAACGGATACGCAGTATTTT
j_call: TRBJ1-6; d_call: NA; v_call: TRBV5-5; clone_size: NA; cdr3_aa: CASSNSYRDSYNSPLHF; cdr3_nt: TGTGCCAGCAGCAACAGTTACAGGGATTCATATAATTCACCCCTCCACTTT
j_call: TRBJ2-2; d_call: TRBD1; v_call: TRBV5-1; clone_size: few; cdr3_aa: CASSRTGDTGELFF; cdr3_nt: TGCGCCAGCAGTCGGACAGGGGACACCGGGGAGCTGTTTTTT
j_call: TRBJ2-7; d_call: NA; v_call: TRBV6-1; clone_size: NA; cdr3_aa: CASSEALAQREQYF; cdr3_nt: TGTGCCAGCAGTGAAGCGCTAGCTCAGAGGGAGCAGTACTTC
j_call: TRBJ2-5; d_call: TRBD2; v_call: TRBV5-1; clone_size: NA; cdr3_aa: CASSQDGTSKETQYF; cdr3_nt: TGCGCCAGCAGCCAGGACGGGACTAGCAAAGAGACCCAGTACTTC
j_call: TRBJ1-1; d_call: TRBD1; v_call: TRBV18; clone_size: NA; cdr3_aa: CASSTRTGLNTEAFF; cdr3_nt: TGTGCCAGCTCAACCCGGACAGGGCTGAACACTGAAGCTTTCTTT
j_call: TRBJ2-5; d_call: NA; v_call: TRBV6-1; clone_size: few; cdr3_aa: CASSEPAVSETQYF; cdr3_nt: TGTGCCAGCAGTGAACCGGCGGTATCAGAGACCCAGTACTTC
j_call: TRBJ2-5; d_call: NA; v_call: TRBV2; clone_size: NA; cdr3_aa: CASSEVTGRIETQYF; cdr3_nt: TGTGCCAGCAGTGAGGTTACCGGTAGAATAGAGACCCAGTACTTC
j_call: TRBJ2-3; d_call: NA; v_call: TRBV11-2; clone_size: NA; cdr3_aa: CASSPPRGGPDTQYF; cdr3_nt: TGTGCCAGCAGCCCCCCCAGAGGAGGCCCAGATACGCAGTATTTT
j_call: TRBJ1-2; d_call: NA; v_call: TRBV20-1; clone_size: NA; cdr3_aa: CSAPGGIGYTF; cdr3_nt: TGCAGTGCTCCTGGGGGGATCGGCTACACCTTC
j_call: TRBJ1-6; d_call: NA; v_call: TRBV19; clone_size: NA; cdr3_aa: CASSIEGRNSPLHF; cdr3_nt: TGTGCCAGTAGTATAGAAGGGAGGAATTCACCCCTCCACTTT
j_call: TRBJ2-2; d_call: NA; v_call: TRBV5-1; clone_size: few; cdr3_aa: CASSLDPAGTGELFF; cdr3_nt: TGCGCCAGCAGCTTGGATCCCGCAGGCACCGGGGAGCTGTTTTTT
j_call: TRBJ1-1; d_call: NA; v_call: TRBV10-2; clone_size: few; cdr3_aa: CASRETRGNTEAFF; cdr3_nt: TGCGCCAGCAGGGAAACTAGAGGGAACACTGAAGCTTTCTTT
j_call: TRBJ2-5; d_call: TRBD2; v_call: TRBV7-7; clone_size: NA; cdr3_aa: CASSWGTSGAQETQYF; cdr3_nt: TGTGCCAGCAGCTGGGGGACTAGCGGGGCTCAAGAGACCCAGTACTTC